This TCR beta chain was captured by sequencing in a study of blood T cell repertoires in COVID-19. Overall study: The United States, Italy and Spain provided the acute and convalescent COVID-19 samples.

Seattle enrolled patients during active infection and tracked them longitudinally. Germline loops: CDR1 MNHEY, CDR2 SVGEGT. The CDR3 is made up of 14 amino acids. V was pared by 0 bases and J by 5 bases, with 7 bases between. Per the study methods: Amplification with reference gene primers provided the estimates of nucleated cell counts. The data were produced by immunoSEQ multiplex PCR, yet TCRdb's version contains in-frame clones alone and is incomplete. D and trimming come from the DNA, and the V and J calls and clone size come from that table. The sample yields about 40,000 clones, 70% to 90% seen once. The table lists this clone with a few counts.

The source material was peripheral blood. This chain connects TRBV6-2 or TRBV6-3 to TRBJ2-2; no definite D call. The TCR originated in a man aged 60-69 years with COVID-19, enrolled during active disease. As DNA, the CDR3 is TGTGCCAGCAGTTACTCCCTTTCTACCGGGGAGCTGTTTTTT. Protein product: CASSYSLSTGELFF.